Below, one TCR beta chain is given with its context. The data are from a study of blood T cells in healthy people across ages. For the second PCR, which ran for roughly 6 to 12 cycles, a sample-barcoded 5' primer and a J-beta primer mix were used. Researchers report that a template-switch adaptor with 12 random nucleotides tagged each cDNA molecule. MiXCR was run by TCRdb on the 5' RACE reads, yielding one entry per CDR3 protein. Of around 1,000,000 distinct CDR3 sequences in the sample, less than 25% are singletons; the top ten hold 0.65% to 0.95%. This CDR3 spans 13 amino acids. Germline trimming cut 5 bases from V and 5 bases from J; bases unmatched to any gene: 9. Germline lookup yields CDR1 SQVTM and CDR2 ANQGSEA. These data are also associated with another study on T cells of mothers and their children.

Sequencing used blood. The V and J genes are TRBV29-1 and TRBJ2-7; 7 bases are shared with TRBD1. This receptor was identified in a girl under 10 years old in good health. CDR3 bases: TGCAGCGTTCATATGAGACAGGGAGACGAGCAGTACTTC. Encoded protein: CSVHMRQGDEQYF.